Presented here are 7 T cell receptor beta chains from one specimen sequenced in a study of blood T cell repertoires in COVID-19 (dated by TCRdb to 2018 to 2021). To prepare the library, the immunoSEQ multiplex PCR assay was applied. TCRdb limited this immuneACCESS table to in-frame rearrangements with V and J called. A share of clones is missing; checked studies link under half to unresolved V genes, and the rest is unexplained. The sample table holds over 100,000 clones, of which around 89% were seen once. The ten largest clones represent roughly 3.9% of the sample. The sample was peripheral blood. All receptors derive from a man in his sixties with COVID-19, enrolled during active disease.

The chain combines TRBV27 with TRBJ1-4; tentatively, D is TRBD1 (5 bases). This CDR3 spans 16 amino acids. The germline CDR1 and CDR2 sequences are MNHEY and SMNVEV (reference sequence). V gave up 2 bases and J gave up 8 bases, with 18 bases separating them. DNA of the CDR3: TGTGCCAGCAGTTTAATCCAGGGCCGAGGCTTGGAAAAACTGTTTTTT. Translation gives CASSLIQGRGLEKLFF.

The J gene is TRBJ1-2, the V gene TRBV5-1; no definite D call. Per the germline V gene, CDR1 is SGHRS and CDR2 is YFSETQ. The CDR3 is 16 amino acids. V lost 3 bases and J 0 bases, leaving 15 bases between the germline ends. In nucleotides, the CDR3 is TGCGCCAGCAGCTCAAGGCAGGATGCAGCTAACTATGGCTACACCTTC. This gives the protein CASSSRQDAANYGYTF.

The chain is built from TRBV19 and TRBJ1-1; D is possibly TRBD1 (5 bases). The CDR3 runs 14 residues. Trimming pared 7 bases from V and 1 base from J, leaving 13 bases between. CDR1 and CDR2 (germline): LNHDA, SQIVND (reference sequence). The CDR3: CASTKGPGNTEAFF. The CDR3 DNA reads TGTGCCAGTACGAAGGGGCCCGGGAACACTGAAGCTTTCTTT.

There are a few counts of this clone. The chain uses TRBV6-5 and TRBJ1-2, with D uncertain. This CDR3 is built from 12 residues. The germline V gene has CDR1 MNHEY and CDR2 SVGAGI. The V end was cut by 4 bases, the J end by 9 bases, with 12 bases between. The CDR3 loop is CASSSRSFSYTF. The CDR3 region has the DNA TGTGCCAGCAGTTCCCGAAGCTTTAGCTACACCTTC.

The chain couples TRBV19 to TRBJ2-4; D is perhaps TRBD1 (6 bases). This CDR3 comprises 13 residues. The germline V gene encodes CDR1 LNHDA and CDR2 SQIVND (reference sequence). V was shortened by 3 bases and J by 8 bases, with 11 bases between the two germline ends. CDR3 residues: CASSMAEGDIQYF. The CDR3 DNA is TGTGCCAGTAGTATGGCAGAGGGGGACATTCAGTACTTC.

The genes are TRBV18 and TRBJ1-6; perhaps TRBD1 as D (5 bases). Germline CDR1 KGHSH, CDR2 LQKENI. Trimming took off 2 bases at V and 9 bases at J, with 11 bases between the two ends. The CDR3 is made up of 14 amino acids. The chain's CDR3 is CASSPMGGVSPLHF. CDR3 nucleotides: TGTGCCAGCTCACCAATGGGAGGGGTTTCACCCCTCCACTTT.

V is TRBV30 and J is TRBJ1-4; D unresolved. CDR1 and CDR2 (germline): GTSNPN, SVGIG (reference sequence). V was trimmed by 8 bases and J by 0 bases, leaving 25 bases between them. The CDR3 contains 18 residues. The CDR3 is CAGEGPGLGGATNEKLFF. Here the CDR3 DNA reads TGTGCCGGCGAGGGCCCAGGACTCGGAGGCGCAACTAATGAAAAACTGTTTTTT.